These 20 T cell receptor beta chains came from one sample sequenced in a study of vaccination and CD4 T cells after COVID-19. TCRdb re-called the PCR reads with MiXCR, one entry per CDR3 protein. The sample yields 20,000 or so distinct CDR3 sequences, about 60% seen once. The sample in question was CD4+ T cells from blood, obtained before SARS-CoV-2 vaccination. The receptors were gathered from a human donor who had recovered from COVID-19.

This clonotype showed up just a few times. The CDR3 DNA sequence: TGTGCCAGCAGTTACTCGGAAGGGGGTGATACGCAGTATTTT. Its translation is CASSYSEGGDTQYF. The chain employs TRBV6-5 and TRBJ2-3, with D perhaps matching TRBD1 (6 bases). The CDR3 contains 14 residues. Trimming shortened V by 0 bases and J by 6 bases, and 10 bases separated the two germline ends. The germline V gene has CDR1 MNHEY and CDR2 SVGAGI.

The chain joins TRBV4-2 to TRBJ2-2; D gene uncertain. Trimming shortened V by 1 base and J by 3 bases, and 3 bases separated the two germline ends. The CDR3 sequence is 13 residues long. Germline V gives CDR1 LGHNA, CDR2 YNFKEQ. The CDR3 DNA follows: TGTGCCAGCAGCCAAGTTGACACCGGGGAGCTGTTTTTT. Its translation: CASSQVDTGELFF.

This chain uses TRBV5-4 with TRBJ1-2, with 7 positions matching TRBD1. J was trimmed by 4 bases and V by 4 bases; bases with no gene match: 7. The CDR3 has 14 residues. The germline CDR1 and CDR2 sequences are SGHNT and YYREEE (reference sequence). The CDR3 loop is CASSPQGQIYGYTF. The CDR3 DNA reads TGTGCCAGCAGCCCACAGGGACAGATCTATGGCTACACCTTC.

J is TRBJ2-5 and V is TRBV20-1; tentative D call: TRBD2 (5 bases). Trimming removed 5 bases from V and 4 bases from J, with 11 bases in between. This CDR3 region has 12 residues. Germline-derived CDR1 and CDR2 are DFQATT and SNEGSKA (reference sequence). Here the CDR3 reads CSAPSEGETQYF. The CDR3 region has the DNA TGCAGTGCTCCCAGCGAGGGAGAGACCCAGTACTTC.

The rearrangement links TRBV7-2 to TRBJ1-1, with D uncertain. This CDR3 has 14 residues. Trimming cost V 2 bases and J 1 base, with 8 bases left between them. The germline V gene encodes CDR1 SGHTA and CDR2 FQGNSA. CDR3 in DNA: TGTGCCAGCAGCTTATATAGGGCGAACACTGAAGCTTTCTTT. It specifies CASSLYRANTEAFF.

The chain uses TRBV7-9 and TRBJ2-6, with 7 positions matching TRBD1. The CDR3 consists of 17 residues. V lost 5 bases and J lost 2; bases outside the gene matches: 9. The germline V gene encodes CDR1 SEHNR and CDR2 FQNEAQ (reference sequence). The CDR3, as DNA: TGTGCCAGCAGCACTCACAAGACAGGGCCTGGGGCCAACGTCCTGACTTTC. Residues: CASSTHKTGPGANVLTF.

This clonotype was counted a single time. V gene TRBV20-1 combines with J gene TRBJ2-1; D is undetermined. Deletions cut 0 bases from V and 8 bases from J, with 5 bases between. CDR1 and CDR2 (germline): DFQATT, SNEGSKA (reference sequence). There are 11 residues in the CDR3. The CDR3 region is CSARDMHEQFF. In nucleotides, the CDR3 is TGCAGTGCTAGAGATATGCATGAGCAGTTCTTC.

This chain joins TRBV2 and TRBJ2-3; D uncertain. V was cut by 6 bases and J by 3 bases, with 13 bases left in between. Germline CDR1 is SNHLY and CDR2 is FYNNEI. CDR3 length: 14 amino acids. CDR3 nucleotide sequence: TGTGCCAGCAGGCGCGGAACGGAGACAGATACGCAGTATTTT. Translated: CASRRGTETDTQYF.

The gene calls are TRBV6-5 and TRBJ1-1; tentatively, D is TRBD1 (6 bases). The germline gives CDR1 MNHEY, CDR2 SVGAGI. Trimming took 0 bases from V and 11 from J, leaving 16 bases between them. The CDR3 is made up of 14 amino acids. CDR3 coding DNA: TGTGCCAGCAGTTACTCCGGAGGGGGGGAATCGGCTTTCTTT. It specifies CASSYSGGGESAFF.

V usage is TRBV20-1 and J usage is TRBJ2-1; 11 bases match TRBD1. In germline, CDR1 is DFQATT, CDR2 SNEGSKA (reference sequence). CDR3 length: 16 amino acids. V lost 3 bases, J lost 9 bases, and 13 bases stayed unmatched. CDR3 DNA: TGCAGTGCTAGTCCCTTCGGACAGGGGGCTTGGAGTGAGCAGTTCTTC. Translated: CSASPFGQGAWSEQFF.

The chain couples TRBV2 to TRBJ2-3; D is unclear. V was pared by 5 bases and J by 2 bases, with 5 bases between. The CDR3 length is 12 residues. CDR1 and CDR2 from the germline V gene are SNHLY and FYNNEI. The chain's CDR3 is CASSYHTDTQYF. CDR3 DNA: TGTGCCAGCAGTTATCACACAGATACGCAGTATTTT.

V and J are TRBV7-9 and TRBJ1-1; D is uncertain. V lost 7 bases and J lost 11, with 20 bases in between. The CDR3 length is 13 residues. Germline CDR1 is SEHNR and CDR2 is FQNEAQ (reference sequence). The chain's CDR3 is CASTTYTLPGAFF. CDR3 DNA sequence: TGTGCCAGCACCACCTACACCCTCCCGGGTGCTTTCTTT.

This clonotype has more than one count but fewer than ten. J is TRBJ2-5 and V is TRBV12-3 or TRBV12-4, with 7 positions matching TRBD1. CDR3 length equals 15 residues. V was pared by 5 bases and J by 5 bases, with 11 bases of the junction left unmatched. Here the CDR3 DNA reads TGTGCCAGCAGTCAAGGAGGCAGGGGGTTGGAGACCCAGTACTTC. It is translated as CASSQGGRGLETQYF.

Only a few counts were recorded for this clonotype. This chain links TRBV20-1 with TRBJ2-1; 7 bases match TRBD2. V was pared by 0 bases and J by 9 bases, with 8 bases of the junction left unmatched. This CDR3 is built from 14 residues. CDR1 and CDR2 from the germline V gene are DFQATT and SNEGSKA (reference sequence). Here the CDR3 reads CSARDPAGAREQFF. The DNA of the CDR3 is TGCAGTGCTAGAGATCCGGCGGGAGCTCGTGAGCAGTTCTTC.

The rearrangement joins TRBV30 to TRBJ1-2, with TRBD1 matching over 7 bases. CDR3 length: 13 amino acids. Germline CDR1 GTSNPN, CDR2 SVGIG (reference sequence). V trimming: 3 bases; J trimming: 4 bases; junction bases outside the gene matches: 5. The CDR3 region is CAWRTGVVYGYTF. Written as DNA, the CDR3 is TGTGCCTGGAGAACAGGGGTAGTCTATGGCTACACCTTC.

This clonotype was counted between two and nine times. The rearrangement joins TRBV6-1 to TRBJ1-3; 11 bases agree with TRBD1. Germline V gene sequence: CDR1 MNHNS, CDR2 SASEGT. The CDR3 is 14 residues long. Trimming at V came to 7 bases and at J to 4 bases, leaving 3 bases not matched to a gene. The CDR3 loop is CASKGTGGGNTIYF. In DNA, the CDR3 is TGTGCCAGCAAAGGGACAGGGGGAGGAAACACCATATATTTT.

The chain joins TRBV2 to TRBJ1-5, with D maybe TRBD1 (6 bases). CDR1 and CDR2 from the germline V gene are SNHLY and FYNNEI. The CDR3 consists of 15 residues. Trimming left V 1 base short and J 4 bases short, with 11 bases between. The CDR3 DNA sequence: TGTGCCAGCAGTGAAGAGGGGGGTCGTAATCAGCCCCAGCATTTT. It specifies CASSEEGGRNQPQHF.

The chain recombines TRBV20-1 with TRBJ1-2; D call uncertain. The CDR3 is made up of 14 amino acids. Germline V gene lookup returns CDR1 DFQATT and CDR2 SNEGSKA (reference sequence). V lost 1 base, J lost 2 bases, and 11 bases lay in between. The CDR3 sequence is CSARGSALNYGYTF. The CDR3, as DNA: TGCAGTGCTAGAGGCAGCGCCCTAAACTATGGCTACACCTTC.

This clonotype was detected a few times. The rearrangement links TRBV6-5 to TRBJ1-6; D gene ambiguous. CDR3 length: 16 residues. Germline V gene sequence: CDR1 MNHEY, CDR2 SVGAGI. V lost 2 bases and J lost 0, with 8 bases in between. CDR3 nucleotides: TGTGCCAGCAGTTACGAACAGCCCTCCTATAATTCACCCCTCCACTTT. It codes for CASSYEQPSYNSPLHF.

The chain employs TRBV7-9 and TRBJ1-2, with TRBD1 matching over 9 bases. V was clipped by 5 bases and J by 4 bases; unmatched bases: 8. The CDR3 consists of 15 residues. CDR1 is SEHNR, CDR2 FQNEAQ, per germline (reference sequence). CDR3 in amino acids: CASSPFPTGGYGYTF. The CDR3 DNA reads TGTGCCAGCAGCCCCTTCCCGACAGGGGGCTATGGCTACACCTTC.